The 19 T cell receptor beta chains below were found in one sample sequenced in a study of shared clonotypes between healthy human individuals. Profiling relied on immunoSEQ multiplex PCR, and the TCRdb table lists in-frame clones only, not all of them. There are over 2 million clones in the sample; about 95% occur only once, and 0.85% to 1.2% lies in the top ten. The naive CD8 subset, CD45RO-negative cells positively selected for CCR7, excluded terminally differentiated effector memory CD45RA+ cells. The sequenced sample consisted of naive CD8+ T cells sorted from blood. Source of these receptors: a young man in good health.

V gene TRBV5-4 combines with J gene TRBJ2-1; 14 bases fit TRBD2. Germline V gene lookup returns CDR1 SGHNT and CDR2 YYREEE (reference sequence). This CDR3 is 15 amino acids long. After removal of 4 bases from V and 7 bases from J, the junction contained 4 bases not matched to a gene. The CDR3: CASSHGLAGGNEQFF. CDR3 coding DNA: TGTGCCAGCAGCCACGGACTAGCGGGAGGTAATGAGCAGTTCTTC.

The chain has TRBV5-1 and TRBJ2-1, with TRBD2 identical over 13 bases. Looked up from germline, CDR1 is SGHRS and CDR2 is YFSETQ. This CDR3 contains 16 residues. Trimming at V came to 3 bases and at J to 9 bases, leaving 9 bases not matched to a gene. This CDR3 is CASSYRLAGGISEQFF. The CDR3 DNA reads as TGCGCCAGCAGCTATCGACTAGCGGGAGGTATAAGTGAGCAGTTCTTC.

About this clone itself: The sample holds other DNA sequences that translate to the same CDR3. This chain joins TRBV27 and TRBJ1-5, with 8 bases identical to TRBD1. Losses at the gene ends were 5 bases for V and 3 bases for J; bases not matched to a gene: 6. Germline CDR1 and CDR2: MNHEY and SMNVEV (reference sequence). This CDR3 has 15 amino acids. CDR3 loop: CASSPGTGINQPQHF. The CDR3 DNA sequence: TGTGCCAGCAGTCCCGGGACAGGCATCAATCAGCCCCAGCATTTT.

This sequence joins TRBV4-1 and TRBJ2-2; 12 positions match TRBD2. The trim removed 4 bases at V and 0 bases at J, leaving 6 bases unmatched. Germline CDR1 reads MGHRA; CDR2 reads YSYEKL. The CDR3 is 18 residues long. Here the CDR3 reads CASSLLAGGSANTGELFF. CDR3 bases: TGCGCCAGCAGCCTCCTAGCGGGAGGGTCCGCGAACACCGGGGAGCTGTTTTTT.

About this clone itself: Other DNA sequences in the sample encode the same CDR3. The chain joins TRBV7-9 to TRBJ2-1; the match to TRBD1 covers 9 bases. CDR1 SEHNR and CDR2 FQNEAQ come from the germline V gene (reference sequence). CDR3 length: 15 amino acids. J gave up 3 bases and V 1 base, and 1 base lay outside the gene matches. DNA for the CDR3: TGTGCCAGCAGCTTAGTGACAGGGGGCTACAATGAGCAGTTCTTC. This sequence encodes CASSLVTGGYNEQFF.

The sample holds one count of this clone. The chain uses TRBV5-6 and TRBJ2-7, with TRBD2 matching 12 bases. V shed 2 bases and J 3 bases; nucleotides not matched to a gene: 6. CDR1 SGHDT and CDR2 YYEEEE come from the germline V gene. The CDR3 spans 16 residues. This CDR3 reads CASSFSLAGGYYEQYF. The CDR3 DNA sequence: TGTGCCAGCAGCTTTTCTCTAGCGGGGGGGTACTACGAGCAGTACTTC. Filled out from reference TRBV5-6 and TRBJ2-7, the complete variable domain reads DAGVTQSPTHLIKTRGQQVTLRCSPKSGHDTVSWYQQALGQGPQFIFQYYEEEERQRGNFPDRFSGHQFPNYSSELNVNALLLGDSALYLCASSFSLAGGYYEQYFGPGTRLTVT.

J is TRBJ1-1 and V is TRBV7-9; D remains ambiguous. Trimming left V 3 bases short and J 8 bases short, with 16 bases between. Germline V gene lookup returns CDR1 SEHNR and CDR2 FQNEAQ (reference sequence). The CDR3 loop spans 14 amino acids. CDR3: CASSFITGRVEAFF. The CDR3 DNA sequence: TGTGCCAGCAGCTTTATAACGGGCCGGGTCGAAGCTTTCTTT.

This clone occurred once. V gene TRBV11-2 combines with J gene TRBJ1-2; TRBD1 is a possible D gene (6 bases). This CDR3 region has 14 residues. The V gene lost 3 bases and the J gene lost 3 bases, with 11 bases spanning the gap. The germline V gene encodes CDR1 SGHAT and CDR2 FQNNGV. The CDR3: CASSLLGADYGYTF. Written as DNA, the CDR3 is TGTGCCAGCAGCTTGCTGGGGGCGGACTATGGCTACACCTTC.

The CDR3 DNA reads as TGTGCCAGCAGTTACTCCCTCCCCGGCGAGCAGTACTTC. It translates to CASSYSLPGEQYF. The chain couples TRBV6-5 to TRBJ2-7; D unresolved. V lost 0 bases, J lost 6 bases, and 9 bases lay in between. CDR1 and CDR2 from the germline V gene are MNHEY and SVGAGI. This CDR3 comprises 13 residues.

The chain joins TRBV10-2 to TRBJ2-2; TRBD2 agrees at 7 bases. With V trimmed by 5 bases and J by 3 bases, 3 bases remained unmatched. The CDR3 covers 14 residues. Germline V gives CDR1 WSHSY, CDR2 SAAADI. CDR3 nucleotide sequence: TGCGCCAGCAGTCTAGCGGAATACACCGGGGAGCTGTTTTTT. Residues: CASSLAEYTGELFF.

The count of this clone is one. This sequence joins TRBV7-9 and TRBJ1-4, with TRBD1 matching over 9 bases. Germline loops: CDR1 SEHNR, CDR2 FQNEAQ (reference sequence). The CDR3 spans 15 residues. The trim removed 5 bases at V and 6 bases at J, leaving 7 bases unmatched. The CDR3 here is CASSAYRGRDEKLFF. The CDR3 nucleotides are TGTGCCAGCAGCGCCTACAGGGGGCGTGATGAAAAACTGTTTTTT.

This clone was counted a single time. The chain combines TRBV7-3 with TRBJ2-3; D gene ambiguous. V was trimmed by 4 bases and J by 2 bases, leaving 4 bases between them. The CDR3 sequence is 12 residues long. Per the germline V gene, CDR1 is SGHTA and CDR2 is FQGTGA. Here the CDR3 reads CASSSITDTQYF. In nucleotides, the CDR3 is TGTGCCAGCAGCTCGATCACAGATACGCAGTATTTT.

V and J are TRBV6-5 and TRBJ2-5; 7 bases match TRBD1. This CDR3 spans 14 amino acids. With 0 bases clipped from V and 5 bases from J, the junction kept 3 bases outside the gene matches. Germline lookup yields CDR1 MNHEY and CDR2 SVGAGI. In DNA, the CDR3 is TGTGCCAGCAGTTACTCGACAGGGTGGGAGACCCAGTACTTC. Translation: CASSYSTGWETQYF.

As to this clone: This specimen includes other DNA sequences encoding the same CDR3. The chain joins TRBV18 to TRBJ2-2; D perhaps matches TRBD2 (5 bases). This CDR3 spans 14 amino acids. Germline V gives CDR1 KGHSH, CDR2 LQKENI. The V gene lost 3 bases and the J gene lost 1 base, with 6 bases spanning the gap. The CDR3 protein is CASSPEGNTGELFF. For the CDR3, the DNA is TGTGCCAGCTCACCTGAGGGGAACACCGGGGAGCTGTTTTTT. Full variable domain (remainder filled in from reference TRBV18 and TRBJ2-2): NAGVMQNPRHLVRRRGQEARLRCSPMKGHSHVYWYRQLPEEGLKFMVYLQKENIIDESGMPKERFSAEFPKEGPSILRIQQVVRGDSAAYFCASSPEGNTGELFFGEGSRLTVL.

This rearrangement joins TRBV9 to TRBJ2-3; 7 nucleotides match TRBD2. V was pared by 6 bases and J by 5 bases, with 9 bases of the junction left unmatched. CDR1 is SGDLS and CDR2 is YYNGEE in the germline V gene. There are 14 residues in the CDR3. CDR3 sequence: CASTKGAGVDTQYF. CDR3 bases: TGTGCCAGCACCAAAGGGGCGGGGGTAGATACGCAGTATTTT.

The chain links TRBV14 to TRBJ2-7; 9 positions agree with TRBD2. The CDR3 is made up of 14 amino acids. Germline loops: CDR1 SGHDN, CDR2 FVKESK. V lost 4 bases to trimming and J lost 5 bases; unmatched junction nucleotides: 6. CDR3 loop: CASSRIAGADEQYF. The CDR3 nucleotides read TGTGCCAGCAGCCGAATAGCGGGAGCGGACGAGCAGTACTTC.

This clone appeared once. The rearrangement links TRBV4-1 to TRBJ1-2; perhaps TRBD1 as D (5 bases). There are 14 residues in the CDR3. Germline V gene sequence: CDR1 MGHRA, CDR2 YSYEKL. V was clipped by 2 bases and J by 4 bases, with 11 bases between them. As DNA, the CDR3 is TGCGCCAGCAGCCAACGGGGGATTGGCTATGGCTACACCTTC. Its translation is CASSQRGIGYGYTF.

This clone was seen just once. Other DNA sequences from this sample encode an identical CDR3 as well. This chain links TRBV6-5 with TRBJ1-2; D ambiguous. CDR1 MNHEY and CDR2 SVGAGI come from the germline V gene. The CDR3 totals 12 residues. Trimming took 3 bases from V and 5 from J, leaving 7 bases between them. DNA of the CDR3: TGTGCCAGCAGTTATAATGGGTATGGCTACACCTTC. Its translation is CASSYNGYGYTF.

This chain connects TRBV5-6 to TRBJ2-5; D is unresolved. The CDR3 extends over 13 amino acids. The V gene lost 6 bases and the J gene lost 2 bases, with 11 bases spanning the gap. Germline V lookup: CDR1 SGHDT, CDR2 YYEEEE. As DNA, the CDR3 is TGTGCCAGCATGGACGCCCTTCAAGAGACCCAGTACTTC. Its protein product is CASMDALQETQYF. Full variable domain (remainder filled in from reference TRBV5-6 and TRBJ2-5): DAGVTQSPTHLIKTRGQQVTLRCSPKSGHDTVSWYQQALGQGPQFIFQYYEEEERQRGNFPDRFSGHQFPNYSSELNVNALLLGDSALYLCASMDALQETQYFGPGTRLLVL.